This entry features one T cell receptor beta chain sequence. The antigen is undetermined. V lost 0 bases to trimming and J lost 1 base, with 8 bases between them. This CDR3 region has 14 residues. Germline-derived CDR1 and CDR2 are SGHRS and YFSETQ. The data stem from a study of post-analysis software for immune sequencing data. Unique molecular identifiers were built into the TCR beta cDNA libraries. TCRdb used MiXCR to reprocess the PCR reads, holding one entry per CDR3 protein. The repertoire holds fewer than 850,000 distinct CDR3 sequences, with around 27% as singletons. Overall study results and limits: Patients showed TRBV5-6, TRBV5-1 and TRBV20-1 among five TRBV segments more frequent than in controls.

The source is a girl aged 5 to 17 with multiple sclerosis. V gene TRBV5-1 combines with J gene TRBJ2-7; the D gene is possibly TRBD1 (5 bases). Sequencing was done on a sample of blood. CDR3 amino acids: CASSLDRKSYEQYF. The CDR3 DNA reads TGCGCCAGCAGCTTGGACAGGAAATCCTACGAGCAGTACTTC. Drawing the rest from reference TRBV5-1 and TRBJ2-7, the complete variable domain is KAGVTQTPRYLIKTRGQQVTLSCSPISGHRSVSWYQQTPGQGLQFLFEYFSETQRNKGNFPGRFSGRQFSNSRSEMNVSTLELGDSALYLCASSLDRKSYEQYFGPGTRLTVT.